The source of this TCR beta chain is a study of blood T cell repertoires in COVID-19 (dated by TCRdb to 2019 to 2021). Background on the whole study: Samples from collaborators originated in the United States, Italy and Spain and spanned both the acute and convalescent phases of COVID-19. Where available, HLA class I and class II types were obtained from metadata supplied by the sample provider rather than from assay-based typing. The material from the prospective study consisted of cDNA or gDNA derived from T cells, B-cell-depleted T cells, or PBMCs. Deeply sampled blood TCRbeta repertoires from subjects exposed to, actively infected with, or recovered from COVID-19 were included in the dataset. A de-identified subject ID, COVID-19 status, age in years and sex were almost always included in the sample metadata. The samples were drawn from the first 160 participants of the ongoing ImmuneRACE study and from 1,254 subjects provided by 6 global collaborators. A freely available public database, intended as a resource for researchers studying the immune response to SARS-CoV-2, is where the repertoires were released.

The collaborating institutions used their own protocols to collect whole blood in K2EDTA tubes. For TCRbeta analysis, collaborators shipped samples in one of three forms: frozen whole blood, isolated PBMCs, or DNA extracted from either of those sample types. Paper-wide results and their limitations: How much clinical and demographic metadata was included differed by source and by participant, and the metadata was provided uncurated.

With regard to this clone: Its specific antigen is unknown. No per-base quality is available; no much larger clone lies one base away.

CDR1 SGHDT and CDR2 YYEEEE are derived from the germline V gene. The CDR3 spans 11 residues, from the cysteine through the phenylalanine. CDR3 DNA only is kept here, 33 bases in frame from base 1. Relative to germline, V is 4 bases shorter and J is 2 bases shorter, with 3 bases between their ends. The immunoSEQ Assay, a bias-controlled multiplex PCR, was used to amplify TCRbeta CDR3 regions from genomic DNA. In the original analysis: The number of nucleated cells in each sample was estimated by amplification of reference gene primers within the assay. To quantify the absolute abundance of each unique TCRbeta CDR3 rearrangement, sequence reads were collapsed and filtered. For each sample, productive Simpson clonality was calculated by taking the square root of Simpson's diversity index across productive rearrangements. This is the immuneACCESS table as TCRdb keeps it, with only in-frame sequences that have V and J called. A part of the clones is gone; compared with another copy, unresolved V genes explain less than half, and the rest is unexplained. V, J and clone size are taken as reported in that table, and D and trimming were inferred from the DNA itself. The sample includes some 96,000 clones, with 75% to 95% observed a single time. About 1.7% of the sample is in the top ten clones.

The sequence came from a man between 60 and 70 years old with acute or convalescent COVID-19. The sequenced sample consisted of peripheral blood. The chain is encoded by TRBV5-6 joined to TRBJ1-1, with the D gene not confidently named. The DNA sequence is TGTGCCAGCAGCCGTAACACTGAAGCTTTCTTT. Its translation reads: CASSRNTEAFF.